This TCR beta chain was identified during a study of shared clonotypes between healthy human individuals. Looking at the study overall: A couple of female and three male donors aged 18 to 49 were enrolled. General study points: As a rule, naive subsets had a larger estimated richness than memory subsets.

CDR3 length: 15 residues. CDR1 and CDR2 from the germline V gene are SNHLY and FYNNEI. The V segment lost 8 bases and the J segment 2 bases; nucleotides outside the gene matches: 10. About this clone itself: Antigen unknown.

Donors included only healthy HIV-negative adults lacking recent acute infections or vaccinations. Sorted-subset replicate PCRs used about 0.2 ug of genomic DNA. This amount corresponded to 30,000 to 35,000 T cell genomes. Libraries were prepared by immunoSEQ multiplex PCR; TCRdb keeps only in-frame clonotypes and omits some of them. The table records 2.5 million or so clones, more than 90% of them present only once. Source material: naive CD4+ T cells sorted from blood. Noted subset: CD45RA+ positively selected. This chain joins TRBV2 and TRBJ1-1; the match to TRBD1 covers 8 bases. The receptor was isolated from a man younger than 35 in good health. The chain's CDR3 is CASAPIGTGNTEAFF. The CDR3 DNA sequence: TGTGCCAGCGCGCCGATCGGGACAGGCAACACTGAAGCTTTCTTT. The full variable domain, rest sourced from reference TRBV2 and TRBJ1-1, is EPEVTQTPSHQVTQMGQEVILRCVPISNHLYFYWYRQILGQKVEFLVSFYNNEISEKSEIFDDQFSVERPDGSNFTLKIRSTKLEDSAMYFCASAPIGTGNTEAFFGQGTRLTVV.